This record looks at one T cell receptor beta chain sequence and its context. Germline-derived CDR1 and CDR2 are GTSNPN and SVGIG (reference sequence). CDR3 length: 13 amino acids. The V end lost 3 bases, the J end lost 0 bases, and 8 bases lay between the germline ends. Authors' analysis steps: By means of reference gene primer amplification, nucleated cell counts were estimated. Using immunoSEQ multiplex PCR, the repertoire was profiled, and TCRdb retains in-frame clones only, with some absent. That table is the source of V, J and clone size, and D and trimming were worked out from the DNA. The sample has some 20,000 clones, 93% seen once. This sample stems from a study of blood T cell repertoires in COVID-19. Across the study: Sites across the United States, Italy and Spain contributed samples from acute and convalescent COVID-19. Sample material is recorded as cDNA or gDNA derived from T cells, B-cell-depleted T cells, or PBMCs.

The specimen sequenced was peripheral blood. The chain employs TRBV30 and TRBJ1-1; D is uncertain. The source is a human donor in a cohort sampled during active COVID-19. The CDR3: CAWRAQLNTEAFF. The CDR3, as DNA: TGTGCCTGGAGGGCCCAGTTGAACACTGAAGCTTTCTTT.